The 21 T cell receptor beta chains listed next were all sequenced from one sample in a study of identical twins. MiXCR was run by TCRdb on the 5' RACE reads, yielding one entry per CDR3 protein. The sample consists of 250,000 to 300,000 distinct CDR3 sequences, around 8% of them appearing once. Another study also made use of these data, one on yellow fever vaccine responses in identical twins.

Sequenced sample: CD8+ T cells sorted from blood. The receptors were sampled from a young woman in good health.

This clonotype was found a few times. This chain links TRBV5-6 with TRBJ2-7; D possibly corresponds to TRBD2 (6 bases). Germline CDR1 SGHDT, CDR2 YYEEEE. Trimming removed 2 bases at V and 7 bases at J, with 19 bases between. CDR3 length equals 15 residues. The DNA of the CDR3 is TGTGCCAGCAGCTTCCTGCGGGATCTTACTAGGGAGCAGTACTTC. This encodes CASSFLRDLTREQYF.

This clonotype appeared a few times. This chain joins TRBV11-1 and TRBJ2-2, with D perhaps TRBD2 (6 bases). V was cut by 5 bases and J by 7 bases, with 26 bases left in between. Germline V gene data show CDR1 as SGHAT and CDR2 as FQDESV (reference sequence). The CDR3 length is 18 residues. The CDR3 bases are TGTGCCAGCAGCGGGCGGATCACTAGCCTGCTGACCGACGGGGAGCTGTTTTTT. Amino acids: CASSGRITSLLTDGELFF. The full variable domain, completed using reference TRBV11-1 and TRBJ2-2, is EAEVAQSPRYKITEKSQAVAFWCDPISGHATLYWYRQILGQGPELLVQFQDESVVDDSQLPKDRFSAERLKGVDSTLKIQPAELGDSAMYLCASSGRITSLLTDGELFFGEGSRLTVL.

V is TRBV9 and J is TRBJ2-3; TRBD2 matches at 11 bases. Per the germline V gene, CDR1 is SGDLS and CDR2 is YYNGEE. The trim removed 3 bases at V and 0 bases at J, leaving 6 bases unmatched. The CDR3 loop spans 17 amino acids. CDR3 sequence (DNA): TGTGCCAGCAGCGCCGGGACTAGCGGCAGTAGCACAGATACGCAGTATTTT. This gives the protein CASSAGTSGSSTDTQYF.

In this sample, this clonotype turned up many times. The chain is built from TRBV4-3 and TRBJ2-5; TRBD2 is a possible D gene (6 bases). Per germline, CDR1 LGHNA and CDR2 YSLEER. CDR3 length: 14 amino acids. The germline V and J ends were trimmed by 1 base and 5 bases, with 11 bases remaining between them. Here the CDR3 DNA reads TGCGCCAGCAGCCAAGGGGGAGGCCGGGAGACCCAGTACTTC. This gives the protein CASSQGGGRETQYF.

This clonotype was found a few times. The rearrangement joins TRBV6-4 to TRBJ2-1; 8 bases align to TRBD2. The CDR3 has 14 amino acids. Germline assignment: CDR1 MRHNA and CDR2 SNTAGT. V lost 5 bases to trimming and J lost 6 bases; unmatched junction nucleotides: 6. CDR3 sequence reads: CASSSGTSINEQFF. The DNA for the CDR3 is TGTGCCAGCAGTTCCGGGACTAGTATCAATGAGCAGTTCTTC.

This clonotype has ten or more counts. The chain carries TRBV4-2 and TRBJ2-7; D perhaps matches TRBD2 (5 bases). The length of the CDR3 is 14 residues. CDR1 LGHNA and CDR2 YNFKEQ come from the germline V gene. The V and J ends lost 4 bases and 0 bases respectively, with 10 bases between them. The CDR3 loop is CASSPSAGSYEQYF. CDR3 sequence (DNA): TGTGCCAGCAGCCCCAGTGCGGGCTCCTACGAGCAGTACTTC.

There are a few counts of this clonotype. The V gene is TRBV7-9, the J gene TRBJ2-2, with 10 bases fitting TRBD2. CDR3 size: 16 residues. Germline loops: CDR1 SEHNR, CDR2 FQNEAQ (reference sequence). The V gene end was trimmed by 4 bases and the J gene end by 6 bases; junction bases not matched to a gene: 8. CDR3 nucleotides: TGTGCCAGCAGCTCTAGCGGGGGACCTGACTCCGGGGAGCTGTTTTTT. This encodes CASSSSGGPDSGELFF.

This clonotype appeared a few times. Here the CDR3 reads CASSRPTANTGELFF. In DNA form, the CDR3 reads TGTGCCAGCAGTCGTCCGACAGCTAACACCGGGGAGCTGTTTTTT. The chain recombines TRBV27 with TRBJ2-2; D may be TRBD1 (5 bases). The V gene's germline CDR1 is MNHEY and CDR2 SMNVEV (reference sequence). Trimming removed 5 bases from V and 2 bases from J, with 12 bases in between. The CDR3 is made up of 15 amino acids.

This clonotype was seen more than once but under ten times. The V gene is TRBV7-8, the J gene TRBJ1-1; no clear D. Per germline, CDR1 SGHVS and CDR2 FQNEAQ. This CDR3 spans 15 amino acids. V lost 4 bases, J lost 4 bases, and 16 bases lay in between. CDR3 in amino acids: CASSSPAVGSTEAFF. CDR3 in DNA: TGTGCCAGCAGCTCCCCTGCGGTAGGGTCCACTGAAGCTTTCTTT. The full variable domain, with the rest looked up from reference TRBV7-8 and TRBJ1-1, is GAGVSQSPRYKVAKRGQDVALRCDPISGHVSLFWYQQALGQGPEFLTYFQNEAQLDKSGLPSDRFFAERPEGSVSTLKIQRTQQEDSAVYLCASSSPAVGSTEAFFGQGTRLTVV.

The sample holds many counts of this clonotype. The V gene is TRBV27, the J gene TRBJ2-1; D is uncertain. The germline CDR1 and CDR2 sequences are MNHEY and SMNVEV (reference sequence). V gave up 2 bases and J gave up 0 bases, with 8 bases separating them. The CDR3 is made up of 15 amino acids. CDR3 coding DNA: TGTGCCAGCAGTTTAGCCCTTAGCTCCTACAATGAGCAGTTCTTC. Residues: CASSLALSSYNEQFF.

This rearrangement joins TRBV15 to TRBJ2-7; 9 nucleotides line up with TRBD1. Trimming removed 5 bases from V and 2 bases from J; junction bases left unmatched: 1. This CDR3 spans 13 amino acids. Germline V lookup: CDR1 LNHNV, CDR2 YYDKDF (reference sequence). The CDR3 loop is CATSGDRAYEQYF. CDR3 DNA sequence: TGTGCCACCAGCGGGGACAGGGCCTACGAGCAGTACTTC. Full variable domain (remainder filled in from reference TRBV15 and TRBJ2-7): DAMVIQNPRYQVTQFGKPVTLSCSQTLNHNVMYWYQQKSSQAPKLLFHYYDKDFNNEADTPDNFQSRRPNTSFCFLDIRSPGLGDTAMYLCATSGDRAYEQYFGPGTRLTVT.

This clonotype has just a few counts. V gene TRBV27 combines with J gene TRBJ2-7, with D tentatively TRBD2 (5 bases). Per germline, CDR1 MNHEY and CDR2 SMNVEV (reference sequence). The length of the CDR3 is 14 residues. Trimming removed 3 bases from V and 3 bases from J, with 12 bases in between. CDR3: CASSLGIGSYEQYF. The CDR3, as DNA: TGTGCCAGCAGTTTGGGGATTGGGAGCTACGAGCAGTACTTC.

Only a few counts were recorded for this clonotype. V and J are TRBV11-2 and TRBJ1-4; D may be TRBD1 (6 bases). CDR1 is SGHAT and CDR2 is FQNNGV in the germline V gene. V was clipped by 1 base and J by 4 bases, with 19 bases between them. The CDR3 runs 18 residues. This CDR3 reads CASSLVVPTGHHNEKLFF. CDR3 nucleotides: TGTGCCAGCAGCTTAGTTGTCCCCACAGGGCATCATAATGAAAAACTGTTTTTT.

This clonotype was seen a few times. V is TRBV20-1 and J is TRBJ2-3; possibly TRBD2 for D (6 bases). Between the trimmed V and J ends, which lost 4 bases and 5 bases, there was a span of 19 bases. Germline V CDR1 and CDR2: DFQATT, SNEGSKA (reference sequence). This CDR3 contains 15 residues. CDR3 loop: CSATGGFDGGDTQYF. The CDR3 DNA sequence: TGCAGTGCTACCGGGGGTTTCGACGGAGGAGATACGCAGTATTTT.

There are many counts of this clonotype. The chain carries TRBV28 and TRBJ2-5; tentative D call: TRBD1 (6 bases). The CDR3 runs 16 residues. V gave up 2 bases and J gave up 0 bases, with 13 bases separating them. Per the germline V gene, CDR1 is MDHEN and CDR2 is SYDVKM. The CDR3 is CASSLVTGEYQETQYF. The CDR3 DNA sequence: TGTGCCAGCAGTTTAGTGACAGGAGAGTACCAAGAGACCCAGTACTTC.

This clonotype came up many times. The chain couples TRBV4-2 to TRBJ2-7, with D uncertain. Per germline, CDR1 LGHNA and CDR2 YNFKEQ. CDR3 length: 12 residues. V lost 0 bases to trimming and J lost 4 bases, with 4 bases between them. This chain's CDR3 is CASSQDTYEQYF. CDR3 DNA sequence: TGTGCCAGCAGCCAAGATACATACGAGCAGTACTTC.

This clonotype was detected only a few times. CDR3 in DNA: TGTGCCAGCAGCTTGGCGGGAATGAGTGAGCAGTTCTTC. This gives the protein CASSLAGMSEQFF. The chain combines TRBV5-6 with TRBJ2-1; D is perhaps TRBD2 (5 bases). CDR1 and CDR2 from the germline V gene are SGHDT and YYEEEE. The CDR3 is 13 amino acids. Trimming pared 0 bases from V and 9 bases from J, leaving 10 bases between. Together with reference TRBV5-6 and TRBJ2-1, the CDR3 gives the full variable domain: DAGVTQSPTHLIKTRGQQVTLRCSPKSGHDTVSWYQQALGQGPQFIFQYYEEEERQRGNFPDRFSGHQFPNYSSELNVNALLLGDSALYLCASSLAGMSEQFFGPGTRLTVL.

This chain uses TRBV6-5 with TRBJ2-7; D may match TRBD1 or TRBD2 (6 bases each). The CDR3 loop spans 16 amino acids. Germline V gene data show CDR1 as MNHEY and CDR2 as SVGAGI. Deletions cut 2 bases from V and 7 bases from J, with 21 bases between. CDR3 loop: CASSYGTGAKMEEQYF. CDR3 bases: TGTGCCAGCAGTTACGGGACGGGGGCGAAGATGGAAGAGCAGTACTTC.

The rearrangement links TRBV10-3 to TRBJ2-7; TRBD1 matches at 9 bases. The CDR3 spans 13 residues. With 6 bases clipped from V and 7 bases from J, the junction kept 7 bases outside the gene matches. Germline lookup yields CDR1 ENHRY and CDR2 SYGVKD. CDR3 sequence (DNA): TGTGCCATCAGGAGGGACAGGGACGGGGAGCAGTACTTC. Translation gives CAIRRDRDGEQYF.

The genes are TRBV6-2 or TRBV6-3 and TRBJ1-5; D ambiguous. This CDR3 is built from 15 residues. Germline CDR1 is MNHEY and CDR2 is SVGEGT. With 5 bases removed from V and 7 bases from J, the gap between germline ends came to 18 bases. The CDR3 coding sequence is TGTGCCAGCAGTGACGCCAGGCAGATGGAGCAGCCCCAGCATTTT. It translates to CASSDARQMEQPQHF.

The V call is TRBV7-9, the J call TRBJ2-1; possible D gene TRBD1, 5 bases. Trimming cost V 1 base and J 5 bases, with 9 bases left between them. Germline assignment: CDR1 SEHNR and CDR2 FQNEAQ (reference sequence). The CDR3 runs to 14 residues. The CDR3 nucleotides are TGTGCCAGCAGCTTAGGGACCAGGGACAATGAGCAGTTCTTC. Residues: CASSLGTRDNEQFF. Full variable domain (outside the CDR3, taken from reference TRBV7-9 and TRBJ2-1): DTGVSQNPRHKITKRGQNVTFRCDPISEHNRLYWYRQTLGQGPEFLTYFQNEAQLEKSRLLSDRFSAERPKGSFSTLEIQRTEQGDSAMYLCASSLGTRDNEQFFGPGTRLTVL.